This TCR beta chain was sequenced during a study of identical twins. A word on this clonotype: Its antigen is currently unknown.

Points from the study as a whole: Within beta out-of-frame sequences, the excess sharing observed between twins was weaker. Reduced insertions were recorded for abundant cord blood beta clonotypes, with no such pattern in memory repertoires.

From the 5' RACE reads, TCRdb called clonotypes with MiXCR, one entry per CDR3 protein. The sample has roughly 700,000 distinct CDR3 sequences; more than 6.5% are singletons. Germline loops: CDR1 MNHEY, CDR2 SVGAGI. The junction had 7 bases not matched to a gene; V was cut back by 6 bases and J by 4 bases. This CDR3 has 15 residues. These data also featured in a second study, about yellow fever vaccine responses in identical twins.

The genes are TRBV6-5 and TRBJ2-1, with 9 bases fitting TRBD2. The sequence was collected from a woman aged 18-35 years in good health. Sample: PBMCs. In DNA, the CDR3 is TGTGCCAGCAGACTCGGACTAGCGAGATACAATGAGCAGTTCTTC. Protein sequence: CASRLGLARYNEQFF.